The present T cell receptor beta chain was sequenced within a study of PD-L1 blockade in urothelial cancer. The time point denotes: pretreatment peripheral blood. Each patient gave between 1 and 8 samples, pretreatment and on-treatment. Clones were sequenced by immunoSEQ multiplex PCR, and TCRdb holds only the in-frame ones, with some missing. The data hold tens of thousands of clones, with less than 90% observed a single time. Study-level results: Below-median pretreatment blood TCR clonality predicted better survival.

In germline, CDR1 is MNHNY, CDR2 SVGAGI (reference sequence). Losses at the gene ends were 0 bases for V and 8 bases for J; bases not matched to a gene: 6. CDR3 size: 14 residues. Notes on this clone: Antigen unknown.

This sequence joins TRBV6-6 and TRBJ1-2; TRBD1 agrees at 7 bases. Sample: PBMCs, taken around atezolizumab (anti-PD-L1) treatment. The TCR sequence derives from a man between 60 and 75 years old with urothelial cancer. The CDR3 reads CASSYSGQYSGYTF. The CDR3 DNA reads TGTGCCAGCAGTTACTCGGGACAGTATTCGGGCTACACCTTC.